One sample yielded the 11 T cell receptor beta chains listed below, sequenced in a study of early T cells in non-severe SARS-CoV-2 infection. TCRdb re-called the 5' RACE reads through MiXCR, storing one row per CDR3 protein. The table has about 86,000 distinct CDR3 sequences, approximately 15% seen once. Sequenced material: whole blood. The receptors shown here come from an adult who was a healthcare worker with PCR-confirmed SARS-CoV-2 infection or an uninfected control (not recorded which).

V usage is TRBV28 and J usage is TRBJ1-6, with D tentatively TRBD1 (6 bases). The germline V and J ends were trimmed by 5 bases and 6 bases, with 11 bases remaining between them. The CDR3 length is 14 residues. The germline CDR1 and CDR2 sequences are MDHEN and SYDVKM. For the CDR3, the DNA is TGTGCCAGCAGTATCGAACAGGGTAATTCACCCCTCCACTTT. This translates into CASSIEQGNSPLHF.

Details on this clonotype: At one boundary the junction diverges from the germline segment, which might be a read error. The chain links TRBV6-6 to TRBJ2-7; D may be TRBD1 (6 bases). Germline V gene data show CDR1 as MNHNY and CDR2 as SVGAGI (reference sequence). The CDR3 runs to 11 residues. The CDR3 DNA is TGTGCCAGCAGAGAGGGACACGATCAGTACTTC. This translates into CASREGHDQYF.

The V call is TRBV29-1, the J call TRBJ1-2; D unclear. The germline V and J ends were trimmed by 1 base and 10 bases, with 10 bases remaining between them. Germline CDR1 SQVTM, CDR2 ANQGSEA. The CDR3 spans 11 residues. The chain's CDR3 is CSVEGLRTYTF. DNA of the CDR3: TGCAGCGTTGAAGGACTTCGTACCTACACCTTC.

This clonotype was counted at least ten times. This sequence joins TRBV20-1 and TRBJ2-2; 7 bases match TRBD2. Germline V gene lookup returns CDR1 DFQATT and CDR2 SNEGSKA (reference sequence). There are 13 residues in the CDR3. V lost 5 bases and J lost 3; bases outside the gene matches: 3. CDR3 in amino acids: CSAFSGDTGELFF. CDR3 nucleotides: TGCAGTGCTTTCAGCGGGGACACCGGGGAGCTGTTTTTT.

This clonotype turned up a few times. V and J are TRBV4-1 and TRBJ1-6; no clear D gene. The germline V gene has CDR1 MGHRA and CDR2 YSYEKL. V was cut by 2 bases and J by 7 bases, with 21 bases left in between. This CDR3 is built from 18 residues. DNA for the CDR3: TGCGCCAGCAGCCAAAGTGGCGGGATACCCAACGTCAATTCACCCCTCCACTTT. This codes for CASSQSGGIPNVNSPLHF.

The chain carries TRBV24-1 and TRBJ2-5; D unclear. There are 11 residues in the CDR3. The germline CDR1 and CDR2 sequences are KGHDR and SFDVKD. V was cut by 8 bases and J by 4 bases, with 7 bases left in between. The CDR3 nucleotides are TGTGCCACCATGATACCAGAGACCCAGTACTTC. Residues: CATMIPETQYF.

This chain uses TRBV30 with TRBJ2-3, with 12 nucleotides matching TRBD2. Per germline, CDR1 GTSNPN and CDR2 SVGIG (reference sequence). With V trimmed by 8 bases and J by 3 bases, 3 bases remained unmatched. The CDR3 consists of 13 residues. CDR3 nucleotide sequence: TGTGCCCACGGGACTAGCGGGACAGATACGCAGTATTTT. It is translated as CAHGTSGTDTQYF.

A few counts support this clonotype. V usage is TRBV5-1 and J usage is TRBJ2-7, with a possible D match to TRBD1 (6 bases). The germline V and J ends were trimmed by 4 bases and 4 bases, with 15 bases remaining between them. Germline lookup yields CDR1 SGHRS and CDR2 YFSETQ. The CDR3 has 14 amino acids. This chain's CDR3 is CASSDEDSRYEQYF. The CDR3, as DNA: TGCGCCAGCAGCGACGAGGACAGTCGGTACGAGCAGTACTTC.

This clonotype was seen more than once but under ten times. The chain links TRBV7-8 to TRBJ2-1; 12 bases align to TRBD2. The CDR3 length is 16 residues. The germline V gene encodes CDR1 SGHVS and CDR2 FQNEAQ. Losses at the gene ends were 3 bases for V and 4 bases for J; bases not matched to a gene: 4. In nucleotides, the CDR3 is TGTGCCAGCAGCTTTCTAGCGGGGGGGAAATACAATGAGCAGTTCTTC. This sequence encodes CASSFLAGGKYNEQFF. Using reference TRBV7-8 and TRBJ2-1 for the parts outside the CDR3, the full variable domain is GAGVSQSPRYKVAKRGQDVALRCDPISGHVSLFWYQQALGQGPEFLTYFQNEAQLDKSGLPSDRFFAERPEGSVSTLKIQRTQQEDSAVYLCASSFLAGGKYNEQFFGPGTRLTVL.

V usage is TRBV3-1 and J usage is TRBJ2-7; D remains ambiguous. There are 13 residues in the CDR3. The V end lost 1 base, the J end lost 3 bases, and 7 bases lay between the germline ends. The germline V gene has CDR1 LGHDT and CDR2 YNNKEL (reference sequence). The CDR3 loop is CASSQVDHYEQYF. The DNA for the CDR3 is TGTGCCAGCAGCCAAGTCGATCACTACGAGCAGTACTTC.

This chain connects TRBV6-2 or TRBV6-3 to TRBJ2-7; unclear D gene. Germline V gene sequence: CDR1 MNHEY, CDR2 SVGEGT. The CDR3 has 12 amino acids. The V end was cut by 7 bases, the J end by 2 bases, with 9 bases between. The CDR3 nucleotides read TGTGCCAGCAAGGGCAGAACCTACGAGCAGTACTTC. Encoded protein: CASKGRTYEQYF.